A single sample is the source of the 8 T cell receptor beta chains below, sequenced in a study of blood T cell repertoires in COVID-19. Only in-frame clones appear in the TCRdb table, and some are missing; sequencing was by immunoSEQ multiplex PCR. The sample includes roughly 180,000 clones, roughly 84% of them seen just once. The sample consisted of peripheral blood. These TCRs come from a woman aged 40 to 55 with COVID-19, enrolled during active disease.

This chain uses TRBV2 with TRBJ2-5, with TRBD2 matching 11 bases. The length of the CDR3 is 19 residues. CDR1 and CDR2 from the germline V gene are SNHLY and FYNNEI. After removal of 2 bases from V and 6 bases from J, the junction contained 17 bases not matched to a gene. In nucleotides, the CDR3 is TGTGCCAGCAGTGAAAATGGTTGGGACATAGCGGGAGGGCCCCAGACCCAGTACTTC. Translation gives CASSENGWDIAGGPQTQYF.

The CDR3 bases are TGTGCCAGCAGCTTAGACAGGACTCAGCCCCAGCATTTT. It encodes CASSLDRTQPQHF. This chain uses TRBV7-9 with TRBJ1-5; possibly TRBD1 for D (5 bases). The CDR3 totals 13 residues. The V gene lost 1 base and the J gene lost 6 bases, with 7 bases spanning the gap. Per the germline V gene, CDR1 is SEHNR and CDR2 is FQNEAQ (reference sequence). The full variable domain, completed using reference TRBV7-9 and TRBJ1-5, is DTGVSQNPRHKITKRGQNVTFRCDPISEHNRLYWYRQTLGQGPEFLTYFQNEAQLEKSRLLSDRFSAERPKGSFSTLEIQRTEQGDSAMYLCASSLDRTQPQHFGDGTRLSIL.

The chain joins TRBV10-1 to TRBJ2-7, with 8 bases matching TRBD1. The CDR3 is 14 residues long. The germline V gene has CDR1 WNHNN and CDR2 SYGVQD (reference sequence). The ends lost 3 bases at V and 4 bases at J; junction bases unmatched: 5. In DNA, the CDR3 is TGCGCCAGCAGTGACTCTGGACAGGGATACGAGCAGTACTTC. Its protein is CASSDSGQGYEQYF.

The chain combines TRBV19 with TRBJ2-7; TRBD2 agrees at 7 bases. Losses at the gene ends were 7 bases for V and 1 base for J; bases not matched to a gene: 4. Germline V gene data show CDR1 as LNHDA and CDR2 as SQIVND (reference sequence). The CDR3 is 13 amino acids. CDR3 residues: CASTGTNSYEQYF. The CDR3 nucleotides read TGTGCCAGTACCGGGACTAATTCCTACGAGCAGTACTTC.

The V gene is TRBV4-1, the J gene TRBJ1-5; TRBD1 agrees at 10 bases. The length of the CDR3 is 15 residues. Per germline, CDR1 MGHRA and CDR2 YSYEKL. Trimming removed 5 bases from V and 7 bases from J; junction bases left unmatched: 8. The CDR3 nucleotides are TGCGCCAGCAGCGCGGACAGGGGGGGTGGACAGCCCCAGCATTTT. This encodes CASSADRGGGQPQHF.

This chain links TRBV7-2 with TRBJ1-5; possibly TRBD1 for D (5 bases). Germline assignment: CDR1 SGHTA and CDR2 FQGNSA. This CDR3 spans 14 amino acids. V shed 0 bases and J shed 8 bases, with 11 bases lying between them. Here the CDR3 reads CASSLAIRGKPQHF. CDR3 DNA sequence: TGTGCCAGCAGCTTAGCGATTAGGGGTAAGCCCCAGCATTTT.

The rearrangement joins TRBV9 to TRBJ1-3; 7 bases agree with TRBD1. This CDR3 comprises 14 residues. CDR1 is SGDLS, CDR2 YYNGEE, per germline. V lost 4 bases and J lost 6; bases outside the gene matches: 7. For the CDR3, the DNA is TGTGCCAGCAGCCAGACAGGGCCGGAAAACACCATATATTTT. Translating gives CASSQTGPENTIYF.

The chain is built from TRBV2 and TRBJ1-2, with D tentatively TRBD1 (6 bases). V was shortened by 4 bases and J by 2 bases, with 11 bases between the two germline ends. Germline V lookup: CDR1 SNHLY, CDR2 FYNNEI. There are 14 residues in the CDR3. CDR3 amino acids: CASSGSRGNYGYTF. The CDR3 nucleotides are TGTGCCAGCAGTGGATCTAGGGGGAACTATGGCTACACCTTC.